The entry below gives a single T cell receptor (beta chain) sequence along with its context. Here immunoSEQ multiplex PCR was the method, and the copy in TCRdb shows in-frame clones only, minus some. The table has roughly 45,000 clones, 50% to 75% seen once. The data were obtained in a study of cytotoxic CD8 clonotypes in ibrutinib-treated CLL. Study information: A median approximately 12 months of treatment, range 6 to 36, preceded the collection of response samples. Samples had a mean of 255,043 productive templates and more than 85,000 productive rearrangements.

V was clipped by 0 bases and J by 6 bases, with 16 bases between them. This CDR3 spans 16 amino acids. Germline V gene sequence: CDR1 SGHRS, CDR2 YFSETQ. This chain links TRBV5-1 with TRBJ2-1; D possibly corresponds to TRBD2 (6 bases). The input for sequencing was PBMCs, taken after 24 months of ibrutinib treatment. This clonotype was sampled from a human donor with chronic lymphocytic leukemia. The CDR3 region is CASSLVIRAGGNEQFF. Here the CDR3 DNA reads TGCGCCAGCAGCTTGGTGATCCGAGCGGGTGGCAATGAGCAGTTCTTC.